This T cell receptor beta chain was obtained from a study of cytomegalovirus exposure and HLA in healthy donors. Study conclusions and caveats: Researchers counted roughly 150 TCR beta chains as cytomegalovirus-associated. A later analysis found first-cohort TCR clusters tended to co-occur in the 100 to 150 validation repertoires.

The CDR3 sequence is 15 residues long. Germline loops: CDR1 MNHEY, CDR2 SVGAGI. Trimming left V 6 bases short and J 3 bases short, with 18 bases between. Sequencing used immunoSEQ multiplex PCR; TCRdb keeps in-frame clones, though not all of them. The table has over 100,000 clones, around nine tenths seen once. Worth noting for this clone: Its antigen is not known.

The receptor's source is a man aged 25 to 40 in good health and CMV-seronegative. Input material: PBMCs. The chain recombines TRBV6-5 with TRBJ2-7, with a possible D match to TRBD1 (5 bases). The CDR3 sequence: CASRSMGPSGYEQYF. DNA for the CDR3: TGTGCCAGCAGATCAATGGGGCCGTCGGGCTACGAGCAGTACTTC.